The 30 T cell receptor beta chains in this list originate from one sample, sequenced in a study of blood T cell repertoires in COVID-19. Sequencing used immunoSEQ multiplex PCR; TCRdb keeps in-frame clones, though not all of them. The repertoire includes some 130,000 clones, approximately 88% of them detected once, and 10% sits in the top ten. Sequenced: peripheral blood. All receptors come from a man aged 50 to 59 with acute or convalescent COVID-19.

The rearrangement links TRBV18 to TRBJ1-5; 10 bases are shared with TRBD1. The trim removed 4 bases at V and 8 bases at J, leaving 11 bases unmatched. The CDR3 has 16 amino acids. Germline values: CDR1 KGHSH, CDR2 LQKENI. CDR3 coding DNA: TGTGCCAGCTCACGCTCGGGACAGGGGCCCTCCGAGCCCCAGCATTTT. Translated: CASSRSGQGPSEPQHF.

The rearrangement joins TRBV9 to TRBJ2-3, with D perhaps matching TRBD1 (5 bases). The CDR3 has 15 amino acids. V dropped 0 bases and J dropped 1 base, with 9 bases sitting between them. The germline V gene has CDR1 SGDLS and CDR2 YYNGEE. DNA of the CDR3: TGTGCCAGCAGCGTAGGGGGCGATGGCACAGATACGCAGTATTTT. This gives the protein CASSVGGDGTDTQYF. The variable domain in full, with the rest retrieved from reference TRBV9 and TRBJ2-3, is DSGVTQTPKHLITATGQRVTLRCSPRSGDLSVYWYQQSLDQGLQFLIQYYNGEERAKGNILERFSAQQFPDLHSELNLSSLELGDSALYFCASSVGGDGTDTQYFGPGTRLTVL.

V is TRBV6-5 and J is TRBJ2-7, with unresolved D. CDR1 and CDR2 from the germline V gene are MNHEY and SVGAGI. This CDR3 contains 13 residues. With 5 bases removed from V and 3 bases from J, the gap between germline ends came to 11 bases. CDR3 DNA: TGTGCCAGCAGTAGTGAACGGAGCTACGAGCAGTACTTC. This encodes CASSSERSYEQYF.

In its sample, this clone was seen once. The chain has TRBV19 and TRBJ1-2; D is perhaps TRBD1 (5 bases). Germline V gene lookup returns CDR1 LNHDA and CDR2 SQIVND (reference sequence). The CDR3 sequence is 14 residues long. V dropped 3 bases and J dropped 4 bases, with 12 bases sitting between them. The CDR3 sequence is CASSITGESYGYTF. CDR3 nucleotides: TGTGCCAGTAGTATCACAGGAGAGAGCTATGGCTACACCTTC.

The CDR3 region is CASSSVPGLAGLSSYNEQFF. The CDR3 region has the DNA TGCGCCAGCAGCTCCGTGCCGGGACTAGCGGGTCTGAGCTCCTACAATGAGCAGTTCTTC. The V and J genes are TRBV4-1 and TRBJ2-1; TRBD2 matches 12 bases. In germline, CDR1 is MGHRA, CDR2 YSYEKL. The CDR3 loop spans 20 amino acids. J lost 0 bases, V lost 5 bases, and 14 bases had no gene match.

The rearrangement uses TRBV28 and TRBJ1-5, with TRBD1 matching over 8 bases. V gave up 2 bases and J gave up 7 bases; unmatched junction bases: 7. The CDR3 length is 15 residues. Germline CDR1 is MDHEN and CDR2 is SYDVKM. The CDR3 nucleotides read TGTGCCAGCAGTTTACACGGACAGGGCCGGCAGCCCCAGCATTTT. Translated: CASSLHGQGRQPQHF.

Here the CDR3 reads CASSATLGGGTEAFF. As DNA, the CDR3 is TGCGCCAGCAGCGCTACCCTGGGAGGGGGGACTGAAGCTTTCTTT. The chain combines TRBV5-1 with TRBJ1-1; perhaps TRBD1 as D (6 bases). Germline V gene data show CDR1 as SGHRS and CDR2 as YFSETQ. The ends were cut back, 4 bases at V and 5 bases at J, with 18 bases in the middle. The CDR3 runs 15 residues.

This chain uses TRBV6-5 with TRBJ1-5; no firm D call. The CDR3 consists of 14 residues. Trimming stripped 8 bases from V and 5 bases from J, with 16 bases between. Per germline, CDR1 MNHEY and CDR2 SVGAGI. The CDR3 protein is CASGQEWRDQPQHF. In nucleotides, the CDR3 is TGTGCCAGCGGCCAGGAGTGGAGGGATCAGCCCCAGCATTTT.

The table lists this clone with a count of one. The V call is TRBV3-1 (or the pseudogene TRBV3-2), the J call TRBJ1-5; TRBD1 is a possible D gene (5 bases). V gave up 2 bases and J gave up 6 bases, with 14 bases separating them. This CDR3 has 15 amino acids. Germline CDR1 is LGHDT and CDR2 is YNNKEL (reference sequence). The CDR3 is CASSQTYPGGQPQHF. The CDR3 DNA reads TGTGCCAGCAGCCAAACTTACCCGGGGGGTCAGCCCCAGCATTTT.

This sequence joins TRBV28 and TRBJ2-2; 10 nucleotides line up with TRBD2. Trimming cost V 7 bases and J 1 base; bases outside gene matches: 3. Germline-derived CDR1 and CDR2 are MDHEN and SYDVKM. This CDR3 comprises 15 residues. The CDR3 region is CASIPSGRNTGELFF. The CDR3 DNA is TGTGCCAGCATACCTAGCGGGAGGAACACCGGGGAGCTGTTTTTT. The entire variable domain, with the rest obtained from reference TRBV28 and TRBJ2-2, is as follows: DVKVTQSSRYLVKRTGEKVFLECVQDMDHENMFWYRQDPGLGLRLIYFSYDVKMKEKGDIPEGYSVSREKKERFSLILESASTNQTSMYLCASIPSGRNTGELFFGEGSRLTVL.

The chain couples TRBV11-2 to TRBJ2-1, with D uncertain. Trimming shortened V by 0 bases and J by 7 bases, and 13 bases separated the two germline ends. The CDR3 contains 15 residues. Germline CDR1 and CDR2: SGHAT and FQNNGV. The CDR3 DNA reads as TGTGCCAGCAGCTTAGATCCTCTAAGCCCGAATGAGCAGTTCTTC. Amino acids: CASSLDPLSPNEQFF.

J is TRBJ2-1 and V is TRBV7-9, with unresolved D. V was clipped by 5 bases and J by 0 bases, with 8 bases between them. Germline V gene sequence: CDR1 SEHNR, CDR2 FQNEAQ (reference sequence). The CDR3 covers 14 residues. CDR3 DNA sequence: TGTGCCAGCAGCACCCTTAGCTCCTACAATGAGCAGTTCTTC. This gives the protein CASSTLSSYNEQFF.

The chain employs TRBV7-9 and TRBJ1-1, with 9 bases fitting TRBD1. The trim removed 7 bases at V and 10 bases at J, leaving 4 bases unmatched. Germline V gene data show CDR1 as SEHNR and CDR2 as FQNEAQ (reference sequence). The CDR3 is 11 amino acids. The CDR3 DNA is TGTGCCAGCACCAGGACAGGGGCAGCTTTCTTT. This translates into CASTRTGAAFF.

The gene calls are TRBV6-5 and TRBJ1-5; 8 nucleotides line up with TRBD1. V was clipped by 11 bases and J by 3 bases; unmatched bases: 12. The CDR3 has 15 amino acids. CDR1 and CDR2 from the germline V gene are MNHEY and SVGAGI. CDR3 in amino acids: CACGQGVTPNQPQHF. The CDR3 DNA sequence: TGTGCCTGTGGACAGGGTGTCACCCCCAATCAGCCCCAGCATTTT.

The chain has TRBV18 and TRBJ1-1; 8 bases line up with TRBD1. Trimming removed 3 bases from V and 6 bases from J; junction bases left unmatched: 3. The CDR3 length is 13 residues. Germline values: CDR1 KGHSH, CDR2 LQKENI. As DNA, the CDR3 is TGTGCCAGCTCACCTGGACAGGGACCTGAAGCTTTCTTT. Protein: CASSPGQGPEAFF.

This rearrangement joins TRBV28 to TRBJ1-6; D not resolved. With 6 bases removed from V and 9 bases from J, the gap between germline ends came to 6 bases. CDR3 size: 11 residues. In germline, CDR1 is MDHEN, CDR2 SYDVKM. CDR3 loop: CASSPSSPLHF. CDR3 bases: TGTGCCAGCAGCCCTAGTTCACCCCTCCACTTT. The full variable domain, with the rest looked up from reference TRBV28 and TRBJ1-6, is DVKVTQSSRYLVKRTGEKVFLECVQDMDHENMFWYRQDPGLGLRLIYFSYDVKMKEKGDIPEGYSVSREKKERFSLILESASTNQTSMYLCASSPSSPLHFGNGTRLTVT.

The chain carries TRBV27 and TRBJ2-1; the D gene is possibly TRBD1 (5 bases). V dropped 3 bases and J dropped 5 bases, with 20 bases sitting between them. Germline CDR1 and CDR2: MNHEY and SMNVEV (reference sequence). The CDR3 loop spans 17 amino acids. The CDR3 nucleotides read TGTGCCAGCAGTTTGTCAGGGTTCTACCCGCGCAACAATGAGCAGTTCTTC. Translated, it gives CASSLSGFYPRNNEQFF.

The chain links TRBV7-2 to TRBJ2-3; 9 nucleotides line up with TRBD2. In germline, CDR1 is SGHTA, CDR2 FQGNSA. CDR3 length: 16 amino acids. The V and J ends lost 0 bases and 3 bases, in that order; junction bases with no gene match: 4. CDR3 region: CASSLASGSWTDTQYF. CDR3 bases: TGTGCCAGCAGCTTAGCTAGCGGGAGTTGGACAGATACGCAGTATTTT.

The genes are TRBV27 and TRBJ1-6; possibly TRBD1 for D (6 bases). V dropped 0 bases and J dropped 10 bases, with 13 bases sitting between them. Germline-derived CDR1 and CDR2 are MNHEY and SMNVEV (reference sequence). The CDR3 contains 15 residues. The CDR3 loop reads CASSLSNRVGSPLHF. As DNA, the CDR3 is TGTGCCAGCAGTTTATCGAACAGGGTTGGGTCACCCCTCCACTTT.

This clone showed up just a few times. The chain is built from TRBV5-4 and TRBJ2-7, with 7 bases that match TRBD1. The CDR3 has 14 residues. The ends lost 4 bases at V and 9 bases at J; junction bases unmatched: 13. Looked up from germline, CDR1 is SGHNT and CDR2 is YYREEE (reference sequence). For the CDR3, the DNA is TGTGCCAGCAGCATAAGACAGGGCCTCTCGGCGCAGTACTTC. Its protein is CASSIRQGLSAQYF.

This sequence joins TRBV28 and TRBJ1-1; D ambiguous. This CDR3 contains 11 residues. V lost 8 bases and J 1 base, leaving 5 bases between the germline ends. The germline gives CDR1 MDHEN, CDR2 SYDVKM. The CDR3 DNA follows: TGTGCCAGCCTATGGAACACTGAAGCTTTCTTT. Translated, it gives CASLWNTEAFF. The full variable domain, its missing parts supplied by reference TRBV28 and TRBJ1-1, is DVKVTQSSRYLVKRTGEKVFLECVQDMDHENMFWYRQDPGLGLRLIYFSYDVKMKEKGDIPEGYSVSREKKERFSLILESASTNQTSMYLCASLWNTEAFFGQGTRLTVV.

The CDR3 region is CASVAGRYQETQYF. CDR3 sequence (DNA): TGTGCCAGCGTAGCGGGGCGCTACCAAGAGACCCAGTACTTC. The genes are TRBV2 and TRBJ2-5, with TRBD2 matching 8 bases. Trimming cost V 8 bases and J 0 bases; bases outside gene matches: 5. The germline V gene has CDR1 SNHLY and CDR2 FYNNEI. This CDR3 spans 14 amino acids.

CDR3 amino acids: CASSVDQYYSNQPQHF. The CDR3 nucleotides read TGCGCCAGCAGTGTCGATCAATACTATAGCAATCAGCCCCAGCATTTT. J is TRBJ1-5 and V is TRBV10-2, with unresolved D. The V end lost 4 bases, the J end lost 0 bases, and 13 bases lay between the germline ends. The CDR3 length is 16 residues. CDR1 and CDR2 from the germline V gene are WSHSY and SAAADI.

The chain is built from TRBV11-2 and TRBJ1-1; TRBD1 agrees at 7 bases. V lost 1 base to trimming and J lost 10 bases; unmatched junction nucleotides: 12. This CDR3 has 15 residues. In germline, CDR1 is SGHAT, CDR2 FQNNGV. This CDR3 reads CASSLGGATGERAFF. DNA for the CDR3: TGTGCCAGCAGCTTAGGTGGGGCAACAGGGGAAAGAGCTTTCTTT.

The chain has TRBV10-1 and TRBJ1-3, with D hard to call. V lost 4 bases and J lost 4, with 8 bases in between. The CDR3 totals 13 residues. From germline, CDR1 is WNHNN and CDR2 SYGVQD (reference sequence). The CDR3 here is CASSVGFGNTIYF. The CDR3 nucleotides read TGCGCCAGCAGTGTCGGTTTCGGAAACACCATATATTTT.

The gene calls are TRBV6-5 and TRBJ1-1; possible D gene TRBD1, 6 bases. CDR1 MNHEY and CDR2 SVGAGI come from the germline V gene. The CDR3 has 14 amino acids. The V gene lost 4 bases and the J gene lost 4 bases, with 13 bases spanning the gap. The chain's CDR3 is CASSLQGPITEAFF. The CDR3 DNA is TGTGCCAGCAGTTTACAGGGCCCGATCACTGAAGCTTTCTTT.

This clone was recorded once. The chain is built from TRBV3-1 (or the pseudogene TRBV3-2) and TRBJ2-2; D gene unclear. The CDR3 loop spans 15 amino acids. V was clipped by 5 bases and J by 4 bases, with 14 bases between them. Germline CDR1 LGHDT, CDR2 YNNKEL (reference sequence). The CDR3 DNA reads TGTGCCAGCAGCTTATACTTCGACATCACCGGGGAGCTGTTTTTT. Translating gives CASSLYFDITGELFF.

As for this clone: The sample holds other DNA sequences that translate to the same CDR3. The chain recombines TRBV5-6 with TRBJ2-3; 8 bases are shared with TRBD1. CDR1 SGHDT and CDR2 YYEEEE come from the germline V gene. Trimming at V came to 4 bases and at J to 3 bases, leaving 4 bases not matched to a gene. There are 14 residues in the CDR3. The CDR3 loop is CASSARQGTDTQYF. DNA of the CDR3: TGTGCCAGCAGCGCACGACAGGGGACAGATACGCAGTATTTT.

The chain couples TRBV5-1 to TRBJ1-6, with TRBD1 matching 8 bases. Trimming cost V 4 bases and J 8 bases; bases outside gene matches: 14. The CDR3 extends over 17 amino acids. Germline-derived CDR1 and CDR2 are SGHRS and YFSETQ. CDR3 residues: CASSPLGQGASYSPLHF. CDR3 nucleotides: TGCGCCAGCAGCCCTCTGGGGCAGGGGGCTTCCTATTCACCCCTCCACTTT.

This chain joins TRBV6-5 and TRBJ1-1; TRBD1 might be the D (5 bases). Germline V CDR1 and CDR2: MNHEY, SVGAGI. CDR3 length: 13 residues. V was trimmed by 5 bases and J by 7 bases, leaving 14 bases between them. The CDR3 loop is CASSIDYDSEAFF. CDR3 coding DNA: TGTGCCAGCAGTATTGATTATGACAGTGAAGCTTTCTTT.